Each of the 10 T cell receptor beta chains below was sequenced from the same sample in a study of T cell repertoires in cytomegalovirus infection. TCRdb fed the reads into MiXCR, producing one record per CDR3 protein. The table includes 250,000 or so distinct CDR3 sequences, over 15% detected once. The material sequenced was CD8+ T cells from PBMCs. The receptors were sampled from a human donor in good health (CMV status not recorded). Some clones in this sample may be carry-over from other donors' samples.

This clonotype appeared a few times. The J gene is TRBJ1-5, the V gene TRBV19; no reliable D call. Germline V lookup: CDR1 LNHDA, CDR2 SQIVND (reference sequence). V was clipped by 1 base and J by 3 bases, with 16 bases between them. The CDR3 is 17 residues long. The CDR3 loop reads CASSIVGGNDANQPQHF. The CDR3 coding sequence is TGTGCCAGTAGTATAGTTGGCGGGAATGATGCCAATCAGCCCCAGCATTTT.

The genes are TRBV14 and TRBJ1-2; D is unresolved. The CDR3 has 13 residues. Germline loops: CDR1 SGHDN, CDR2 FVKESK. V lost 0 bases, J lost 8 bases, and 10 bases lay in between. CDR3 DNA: TGTGCCAGCAGCCAAGAAAGGTGGGGAGGCTACACCTTC. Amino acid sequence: CASSQERWGGYTF. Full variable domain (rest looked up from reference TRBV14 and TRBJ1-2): EAGVTQFPSHSVIEKGQTVTLRCDPISGHDNLYWYRRVMGKEIKFLLHFVKESKQDESGMPNNRFLAERTGGTYSTLKVQPAELEDSGVYFCASSQERWGGYTFGSGTRLTVV.

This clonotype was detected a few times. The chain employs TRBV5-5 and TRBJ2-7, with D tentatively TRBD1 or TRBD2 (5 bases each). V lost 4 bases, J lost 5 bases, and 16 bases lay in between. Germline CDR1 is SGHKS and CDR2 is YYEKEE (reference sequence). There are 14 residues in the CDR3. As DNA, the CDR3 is TGTGCCAGCAGCCCCCGGGGCTGGCTGGACGAGCAGTACTTC. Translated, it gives CASSPRGWLDEQYF.

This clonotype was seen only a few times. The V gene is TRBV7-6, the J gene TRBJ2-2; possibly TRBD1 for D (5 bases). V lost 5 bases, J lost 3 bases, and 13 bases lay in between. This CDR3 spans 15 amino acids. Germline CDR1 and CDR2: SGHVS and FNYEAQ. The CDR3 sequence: CASSLTGSDTGELFF. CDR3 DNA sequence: TGTGCCAGCAGCCTAACAGGATCGGACACCGGGGAGCTGTTTTTT.

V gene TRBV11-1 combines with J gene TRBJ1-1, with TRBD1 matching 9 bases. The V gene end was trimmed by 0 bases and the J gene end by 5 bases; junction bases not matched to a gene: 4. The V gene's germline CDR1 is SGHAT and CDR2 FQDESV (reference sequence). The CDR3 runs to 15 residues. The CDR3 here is CASSLARTGVTEAFF. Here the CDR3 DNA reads TGTGCCAGCAGCTTAGCTCGGACAGGGGTGACTGAAGCTTTCTTT.

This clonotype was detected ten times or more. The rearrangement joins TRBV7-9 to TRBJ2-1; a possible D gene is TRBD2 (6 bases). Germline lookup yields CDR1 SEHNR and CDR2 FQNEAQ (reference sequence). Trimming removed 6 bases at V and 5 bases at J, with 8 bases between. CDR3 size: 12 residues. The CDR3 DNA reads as TGTGCCAGCAGTACGGGGGACAATGAGCAGTTCTTC. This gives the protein CASSTGDNEQFF.

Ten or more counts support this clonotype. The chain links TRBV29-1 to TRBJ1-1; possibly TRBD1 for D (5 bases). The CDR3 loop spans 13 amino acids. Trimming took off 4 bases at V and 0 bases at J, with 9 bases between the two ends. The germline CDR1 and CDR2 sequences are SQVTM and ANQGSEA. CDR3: CSVVGGVNTEAFF. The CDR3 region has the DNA TGCAGCGTTGTGGGGGGAGTGAACACTGAAGCTTTCTTT. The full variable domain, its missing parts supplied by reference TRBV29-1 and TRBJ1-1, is SAVISQKPSRDICQRGTSLTIQCQVDSQVTMMFWYRQQPGQSLTLIATANQGSEATYESGFVIDKFPISRPNLTFSTLTVSNMSPEDSSIYLCSVVGGVNTEAFFGQGTRLTVV.

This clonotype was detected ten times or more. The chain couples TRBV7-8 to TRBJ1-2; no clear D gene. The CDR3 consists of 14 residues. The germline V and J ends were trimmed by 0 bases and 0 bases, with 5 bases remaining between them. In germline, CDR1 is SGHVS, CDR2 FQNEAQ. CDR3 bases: TGTGCCAGCAGCTTAGCTATTGCTAACTATGGCTACACCTTC. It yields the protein CASSLAIANYGYTF. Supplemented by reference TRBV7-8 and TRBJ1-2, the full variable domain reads GAGVSQSPRYKVAKRGQDVALRCDPISGHVSLFWYQQALGQGPEFLTYFQNEAQLDKSGLPSDRFFAERPEGSVSTLKIQRTQQEDSAVYLCASSLAIANYGYTFGSGTRLTVV.

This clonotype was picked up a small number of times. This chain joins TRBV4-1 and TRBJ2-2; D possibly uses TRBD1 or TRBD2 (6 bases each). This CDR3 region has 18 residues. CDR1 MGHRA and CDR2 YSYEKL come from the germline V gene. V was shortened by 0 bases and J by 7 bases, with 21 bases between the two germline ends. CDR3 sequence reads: CASSQDSPVGGFVGELFF. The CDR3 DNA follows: TGCGCCAGCAGCCAAGATAGTCCCGTGGGGGGCTTTGTCGGGGAGCTGTTTTTT.

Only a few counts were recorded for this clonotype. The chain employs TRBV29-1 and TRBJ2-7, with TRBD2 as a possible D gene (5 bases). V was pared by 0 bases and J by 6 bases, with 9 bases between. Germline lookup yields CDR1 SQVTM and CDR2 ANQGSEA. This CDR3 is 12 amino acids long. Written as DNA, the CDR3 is TGCAGCGTTGAAGAAGAGACTACCGAGCAGTACTTC. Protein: CSVEEETTEQYF.